These 8 T cell receptor beta chains came from one sample sequenced in a study of blood T cell repertoires in COVID-19. Clones were read by immunoSEQ multiplex PCR, and TCRdb kept only the in-frame ones, dropping some. This sample carries under 200,000 clones, roughly 90% of them seen once, and the ten largest clones take around 6.7%. The sequenced material came from PBMCs or T cells enriched from blood (not recorded which). These receptors were taken from a woman between 45 and 60 years old who had recovered from COVID-19.

The chain links TRBV3-1 (or the pseudogene TRBV3-2) to TRBJ2-3; unclear D gene. The length of the CDR3 is 12 residues. Germline loops: CDR1 LGHDT, CDR2 YNNKEL (reference sequence). V shed 7 bases and J shed 6 bases, with 11 bases lying between them. The CDR3 coding sequence is TGTGCCAGCAATCTCTACGATGATACGCAGTATTTT. Translation gives CASNLYDDTQYF.

This chain joins TRBV28 and TRBJ2-7, with D possibly TRBD1 on 6 matching bases. Germline V CDR1 and CDR2: MDHEN, SYDVKM. The V end was cut by 6 bases, the J end by 6 bases, with 12 bases between. The CDR3 extends over 12 amino acids. CDR3 amino acids: CASRRTDIEQYF. CDR3 DNA: TGTGCCAGCAGGCGGACAGACATCGAGCAGTACTTC.

The V call is TRBV15, the J call TRBJ1-4, with D maybe TRBD1 (6 bases). Trimming left V 0 bases short and J 8 bases short, with 10 bases between. Germline assignment: CDR1 LNHNV and CDR2 YYDKDF (reference sequence). This CDR3 has 14 residues. The CDR3: CATSREQGAEKLFF. Written as DNA, the CDR3 is TGTGCCACCAGCAGAGAACAGGGCGCCGAAAAACTGTTTTTT.

The chain has TRBV18 and TRBJ1-5; 8 bases map to TRBD1. Per the germline V gene, CDR1 is KGHSH and CDR2 is LQKENI. This CDR3 contains 16 residues. Trimming took 4 bases from V and 0 from J; bases not matched to a gene: 5. In nucleotides, the CDR3 is TGTGCCAGCTCACGGACAGGGATTAATAGCAATCAGCCCCAGCATTTT. Amino acid sequence: CASSRTGINSNQPQHF.

This clone was found once. The gene calls are TRBV6-2 or TRBV6-3 and TRBJ1-1; the D gene is possibly TRBD1 (6 bases). CDR1 and CDR2 (germline): MNHEY, SVGEGT. Trimming left V 4 bases short and J 6 bases short, with 15 bases between. CDR3 length: 14 residues. CDR3: CASSSGAQGAEAFF. Here the CDR3 DNA reads TGTGCCAGCAGTTCAGGGGCGCAAGGAGCTGAAGCTTTCTTT.

The chain carries TRBV5-6 and TRBJ1-2; 7 bases line up with TRBD1. Per the germline V gene, CDR1 is SGHDT and CDR2 is YYEEEE. Trimming removed 6 bases from V and 0 bases from J; junction bases left unmatched: 5. The CDR3 has 14 amino acids. The CDR3 sequence is CASIPQGANYGYTF. DNA of the CDR3: TGTGCCAGCATCCCCCAGGGGGCTAACTATGGCTACACCTTC. Drawing the rest from reference TRBV5-6 and TRBJ1-2, the complete variable domain is DAGVTQSPTHLIKTRGQQVTLRCSPKSGHDTVSWYQQALGQGPQFIFQYYEEEERQRGNFPDRFSGHQFPNYSSELNVNALLLGDSALYLCASIPQGANYGYTFGSGTRLTVV.

This chain joins TRBV6-2 or TRBV6-3 and TRBJ2-2; 12 bases align to TRBD2. The CDR3 contains 18 residues. The trim removed 1 base at V and 2 bases at J, leaving 5 bases unmatched. CDR1 and CDR2 (germline): MNHEY, SVGEGT. The CDR3 DNA sequence: TGTGCCAGCAGTTACTTACGGACTAGCGGGAAAAACACCGGGGAGCTGTTTTTT. Encoded protein: CASSYLRTSGKNTGELFF.

The CDR3 sequence is CASRQYTEAFF. As DNA, the CDR3 is TGTGCCAGCAGGCAGTACACTGAAGCTTTCTTT. The chain recombines TRBV27 with TRBJ1-1; no definite D call. Trimming removed 6 bases from V and 3 bases from J, with 5 bases in between. The length of the CDR3 is 11 residues. Per the germline V gene, CDR1 is MNHEY and CDR2 is SMNVEV (reference sequence).